These 29 T cell receptor beta chains share one sample of origin, sequenced in a study of tissue T cells after allogeneic stem cell transplantation. Libraries were prepared by immunoSEQ multiplex PCR; TCRdb keeps only in-frame clonotypes and omits some of them. The sample contains 20,000 to 25,000 clones, about 70% of which appear only once. The sequenced material came from blood. The receptors originated from a female BALB/c mouse in good health. The mouse line has the MHC haplotype H2-d.

A word on this clone: All gene names here are mouse names. The read halts 1 residue ahead of the CDR3 end, with the missing end drawn from the germline J gene. The V gene is TRBV29, the J gene TRBJ1-1; D not certain. This CDR3 is 15 amino acids long. Between the trimmed V and J ends, which lost 2 bases and 0 bases, there was a span of 10 bases. Germline V gene sequence: CDR1 MSHET, CDR2 SYDVDS. This CDR3 reads CASSLRSAANTEVFF. CDR3 DNA, as far as it was read: TGTGCTAGCAGTTTACGATCAGCTGCAAACACAGAAGTCTTC.

As concerns this clone: Germline and genes here are mouse. From the germline J gene comes the end of the CDR3, since the read stops 1 residue before it. The chain recombines TRBV13-1 with TRBJ1-1, with 9 bases matching TRBD1. CDR3 size: 14 residues. J was trimmed by 3 bases and V by 2 bases; bases with no gene match: 2. The germline gives CDR1 NSHNY, CDR2 SYGAGN. The CDR3 here is CASSETGGDTEVFF. Partial CDR3 DNA: TGTGCCAGCAGTGAGACAGGGGGGGACACAGAAGTCTTC.

About this clone itself: Gene names follow the mouse nomenclature. The read is 1 residue too short to cover the CDR3 end, so that end is filled in from the germline J gene. The chain couples TRBV13-2 to TRBJ2-5; the match to TRBD2 covers 8 bases. There are 16 residues in the CDR3. V lost 2 bases to trimming and J lost 2 bases; unmatched junction nucleotides: 7. Germline CDR1 is NNHNN and CDR2 is SYGAGS (reference sequence). The CDR3 sequence: CASGDPDWAFQDTQYF. Incomplete CDR3 DNA: TGTGCCAGCGGTGACCCGGACTGGGCCTTCCAAGACACCCAGTAC.

About this clone itself: All gene names here are mouse names. Read data end 1 residue before the CDR3 end; the end is taken from the germline J gene. The chain uses TRBV29 and TRBJ2-7; 8 bases line up with TRBD2. This CDR3 comprises 14 residues. CDR1 and CDR2 from the germline V gene are MSHET and SYDVDS. V lost 2 bases, J lost 3 bases, and 3 bases stayed unmatched. The part of the CDR3 DNA that was read is TGTGCTAGCAGTTTACTCCTGGGGGGCTATGAACAGTAC. As protein: CASSLLLGGYEQY. The CDR3 in full is CASSLLLGGYEQYF.

With respect to this clone: Germline and genes: mouse. The CDR3 end falls 1 residue outside the read, so it is completed with the germline J gene. V and J are TRBV13-3 and TRBJ2-7, with 8 bases matching TRBD2. Unmatched junction bases numbered 0, after V lost 2 bases and J lost 5 bases. This CDR3 has 12 amino acids. Germline V gives CDR1 NNHDY, CDR2 SYVADS. This CDR3 reads CASSELGDEQYF. The DNA read from the CDR3 is TGTGCCAGCAGTGAACTGGGGGATGAACAGTAC.

A few counts support this clone. The listed genes are named as in mouse. Sequencing ends 1 residue short of the CDR3 end; the germline J gene provides the rest. V is TRBV20 and J is TRBJ2-7; 10 bases match TRBD2. Trimming cost V 4 bases and J 4 bases; bases outside gene matches: 1. Germline lookup yields CDR1 GFQATS and CDR2 STVNSAI. The CDR3 has 12 residues. The CDR3 reads CGAKGLGYEQYF. CDR3 DNA, as far as it was read: TGTGGTGCTAAGGGACTGGGGTATGAACAGTAC.

For this clone: Mouse names are used for the genes. The CDR3 end lies 1 residue beyond the end of the read and is filled in from the germline J gene. The chain is built from TRBV31 and TRBJ1-2, with D possibly being TRBD1 (6 bases). The length of the CDR3 is 13 residues. Germline assignment: CDR1 GKSSPN and CDR2 SITVG. V was trimmed by 1 base and J by 4 bases, leaving 10 bases between them. The CDR3 sequence: CAWSPPGVSDYTF. The CDR3 DNA, read in part, is TGTGCCTGGAGTCCCCCAGGGGTCTCCGACTACACC.

As concerns this clone: Germline and genes here are mouse. The read ends 1 residue shy of where the CDR3 ends; the end is completed using the germline J gene. The chain is built from TRBV4 and TRBJ2-4; 10 positions match TRBD2. CDR3 length: 16 amino acids. Germline V gene data show CDR1 as LGHDT and CDR2 as YNNKQL (reference sequence). Losses at the gene ends were 5 bases for V and 2 bases for J; bases not matched to a gene: 7. CDR3 DNA (partial): TGTGCCAGCAGCCGCCTGGGGGGGCGGATTCAAAACACCTTGTAC. Translation gives CASSRLGGRIQNTLY. The full CDR3 sequence reads CASSRLGGRIQNTLYF.

Concerning this clone itself: Mouse gene names and germline throughout. The DNA ends 1 residue before the CDR3 does, and the rest of the CDR3 is filled in from the germline J gene. The chain is built from TRBV13-2 and TRBJ1-6; D not certain. TRBJ1-6 falls under the ORF class, with uncertain function. The CDR3 has 13 residues. Germline loops: CDR1 NNHNN, CDR2 SYGAGS (reference sequence). Trimming shortened V by 3 bases and J by 5 bases, and 6 bases separated the two germline ends. The CDR3 here is CASGATDNSPLYF. The CDR3 bases that were read are TGTGCCAGCGGTGCCACGGATAATTCGCCCCTCTAC.

Details on this clone: All gene names here are mouse names. The read halts 1 residue ahead of the CDR3 end, with the missing end drawn from the germline J gene. The chain employs TRBV5 and TRBJ2-5; possibly TRBD2 for D (7 bases). The germline V and J ends were trimmed by 0 bases and 6 bases, with 10 bases remaining between them. The germline CDR1 and CDR2 sequences are LGHNA and YNLKQL (reference sequence). The CDR3 is 14 residues long. The CDR3 sequence is CASSQERGADTQYF. CDR3 DNA, as far as it was read: TGTGCCAGCAGCCAAGAGCGGGGGGCGGACACCCAGTAC.

Only one count was recorded for this clone. The genes are named according to mouse. Sequencing ends 1 residue short of the CDR3 end; the germline J gene provides the rest. The chain uses TRBV5 and TRBJ2-3; possibly TRBD2 for D (5 bases). Trimming pared 1 base from V and 0 bases from J, leaving 8 bases between. The CDR3 has 15 residues. Germline V gene data show CDR1 as LGHNA and CDR2 as YNLKQL (reference sequence). The DNA read from the CDR3 is TGTGCCAGCAGCCAAGCTGGGATTAGTGCAGAAACGCTGTAT. Translating gives CASSQAGISAETLY. The whole CDR3 sequence is CASSQAGISAETLYF.

This clone was detected only once. Gene names and germline refer to mouse. Read coverage stops 1 residue before the CDR3 terminus; the germline J gene supplies the remainder. The chain combines TRBV13-1 with TRBJ2-3; 10 bases agree with TRBD2. V trimming: 3 bases; J trimming: 0 bases; junction bases outside the gene matches: 4. This CDR3 is 16 amino acids long. Looked up from germline, CDR1 is NSHNY and CDR2 is SYGAGN. The covered CDR3 bases are TGTGCCAGCAGTGGGGGACTGGGGACTAGTGCAGAAACGCTGTAT. Translating gives CASSGGLGTSAETLY. From start to end, the CDR3 is CASSGGLGTSAETLYF.

Regarding this clone: Gene names are mouse gene names. With the read ending 1 residue before the CDR3 end, the germline J gene is used to fill in that end. This chain connects TRBV3 to TRBJ2-5, with D unclear. The CDR3 contains 14 residues. V lost 1 base and J 0 bases, leaving 5 bases between the germline ends. Germline V gene sequence: CDR1 SNHLY, CDR2 FYNGKV (reference sequence). The sequenced part of the CDR3 DNA is TGTGCCAGCAGCTTAGGCAATAACCAAGACACCCAGTAC. It is translated as CASSLGNNQDTQY. The whole CDR3 protein reads CASSLGNNQDTQYF.

Details on this clone: Gene names and germline match the mouse. The sequence runs out 1 residue before the end of the CDR3; the remainder is reconstructed from the germline J gene. This chain connects TRBV3 to TRBJ2-1, with D perhaps assigned TRBD1 or TRBD2 (6 bases each). The V end lost 1 base, the J end lost 3 bases, and 7 bases lay between the germline ends. This CDR3 spans 14 amino acids. Per germline, CDR1 SNHLY and CDR2 FYNGKV (reference sequence). The DNA read from the CDR3 is TGTGCCAGCAGCTTAGAGGGGGGCTATGCTGAGCAGTTC. This codes for CASSLEGGYAEQF. The whole CDR3 reads CASSLEGGYAEQFF.

Points on this clone: Gene labels here are mouse ones. Read data end 1 residue before the CDR3 end; the end is taken from the germline J gene. V is TRBV13-2 and J is TRBJ2-5; D perhaps matches TRBD1 (6 bases). CDR1 is NNHNN, CDR2 SYGAGS, per germline (reference sequence). The CDR3 loop spans 16 amino acids. Between the trimmed V and J ends, which lost 2 bases and 0 bases, there was a span of 13 bases. The CDR3 sequence: CASGDRGSSNQDTQYF. The sequenced part of the CDR3 DNA is TGTGCCAGCGGTGACAGGGGTTCATCTAACCAAGACACCCAGTAC.

Notes on this clone: These gene names are mouse names. The read falls 1 residue short of the CDR3 end, and the missing part is taken from the germline J gene. The rearrangement joins TRBV13-3 to TRBJ2-2; 7 nucleotides match TRBD1. V was clipped by 2 bases and J by 2 bases; unmatched bases: 6. The germline V gene encodes CDR1 NNHDY and CDR2 SYVADS. CDR3 length: 16 residues. The CDR3 protein is CASSEQGRGNTGQLYF. The part of the CDR3 DNA that was read is TGTGCCAGCAGTGAACAGGGGAGGGGGAACACCGGGCAGCTCTAC. Full variable domain (remainder filled in from reference TRBV13-3 and TRBJ2-2): EAAVTQSPRSKVAVTGGKVTLSCHQTNNHDYMYWYRQDTGHGLRLIHYSYVADSTEKGDIPDGYKASRPSQENFSLILELASLSQTAVYFCASSEQGRGNTGQLYFGEGSKLTVL.

Worth noting for this clone: Mouse germline and gene names are used. The read halts 1 residue ahead of the CDR3 end, with the missing end drawn from the germline J gene. Other DNA variants within this sample encode the same CDR3. The rearrangement uses TRBV5 and TRBJ1-1; D is undetermined. Trimming left V 0 bases short and J 5 bases short, with 7 bases between. This CDR3 has 13 amino acids. CDR1 is LGHNA, CDR2 YNLKQL, per germline (reference sequence). The sequenced part of the CDR3 DNA is TGTGCCAGCAGCCAAGATGCCAATACAGAAGTCTTC. This encodes CASSQDANTEVF. The entire CDR3 reads CASSQDANTEVFF.

With regard to this clone: Mouse gene names and germline throughout. Partial CDR3 DNA: TGTGCCAGCAGCTTTGACAGTAACCAAGACACCCAGTAC. As protein: CASSFDSNQDTQY. The whole CDR3 sequence reads CASSFDSNQDTQYF. The V gene is TRBV4, the J gene TRBJ2-5; possible D gene TRBD1, 5 bases. The read comes to an end 1 residue before the CDR3 does, leaving the germline J gene to fill in the end. The CDR3 runs 14 residues. The germline V gene encodes CDR1 LGHDT and CDR2 YNNKQL (reference sequence). V was cut by 4 bases and J by 0 bases, with 8 bases left in between. Full variable domain (missing parts from reference TRBV4 and TRBJ2-5): ETAVFQTPNYHVTQVGNEVSFNCKQTLGHDTMYWYKQDSKKLLKIMFSYNNKQLIVNETVPRRFSPQSSDKAHLNLRIKSVEPEDSAVYLCASSFDSNQDTQYFGPGTRLLVL.

About this clone itself: Gene names and germline match the mouse. The read falls 1 residue short of the CDR3 end, and the missing part is taken from the germline J gene. The rearrangement joins TRBV20 to TRBJ2-1; the match to TRBD2 covers 7 bases. There are 15 residues in the CDR3. Trimming at V came to 0 bases and at J to 1 base, leaving 3 bases not matched to a gene. Germline CDR1 and CDR2: GFQATS and STVNSAI. CDR3 DNA (partial): TGTGGTGCTAGGGATCTCTGGGGGAACTATGCTGAGCAGTTC. Translation: CGARDLWGNYAEQF. The complete CDR3 protein is CGARDLWGNYAEQFF.

This clone was observed a single time. Genes and germline come from the mouse. The CDR3 end falls 1 residue outside the read, so it is completed with the germline J gene. V is TRBV1 and J is TRBJ1-1, with D uncertain. The germline V gene encodes CDR1 NSQYPW and CDR2 LRSPGD (reference sequence). The CDR3 is 15 residues long. V shed 0 bases and J shed 1 base, with 9 bases lying between them. The CDR3 DNA, read in part, is TGCACCTGCAGTGCAGACCGACGAGGAAACACAGAAGTCTTC. This encodes CTCSADRRGNTEVF. The whole CDR3 sequence reads CTCSADRRGNTEVFF. Together with reference TRBV1 and TRBJ1-1, the CDR3 gives the full variable domain: VTLLEQNPRWRLVPRGQAVNLRCILKNSQYPWMSWYQQDLQKQLQWLFTLRSPGDKEVKSLPGADYLATRVTDTELRLQVANMSQGRTLYCTCSADRRGNTEVFFGKGTRLTVV.

This clone has a single count. Gene labels here are mouse ones. The read comes to an end 1 residue before the CDR3 does, leaving the germline J gene to fill in the end. V usage is TRBV19 and J usage is TRBJ2-5; 14 bases map to TRBD2. Germline CDR1 and CDR2: FNHDT and SITEND (reference sequence). After removal of 2 bases from V and 5 bases from J, the junction contained 4 bases not matched to a gene. The CDR3 totals 16 residues. Here the CDR3 reads CASSMGTGGARDTQYF. The DNA read from the CDR3 is TGTGCCAGCAGTATGGGGACTGGGGGGGCGCGAGACACCCAGTAC.

About this clone: The gene names given are mouse names. The DNA ends 1 residue before the CDR3 does, and the rest of the CDR3 is filled in from the germline J gene. This rearrangement joins TRBV1 to TRBJ1-4; no firm D call. V was pared by 1 base and J by 0 bases, with 6 bases between. The V gene's germline CDR1 is NSQYPW and CDR2 LRSPGD (reference sequence). The CDR3 has 15 residues. The CDR3 DNA, read in part, is TGCACCTGCAGTGCAGTCCGGTTTTCCAACGAAAGATTATTT. Amino acid sequence: CTCSAVRFSNERLF. In full, the CDR3 is CTCSAVRFSNERLFF.

Points on this clone: Gene names are mouse gene names. The CDR3 DNA, read in part, is TGTGCCAGCAGCCAAGATCGGGACAACACCTTGTAC. It encodes CASSQDRDNTLY. The whole CDR3 sequence reads CASSQDRDNTLYF. J is TRBJ2-4 and V is TRBV5, with D tentatively TRBD1 or TRBD2 (5 bases each). Read coverage stops 1 residue before the CDR3 terminus; the germline J gene supplies the remainder. V gave up 0 bases and J gave up 6 bases, with 7 bases separating them. Per the germline V gene, CDR1 is LGHNA and CDR2 is YNLKQL (reference sequence). CDR3 length: 13 residues.

This clone was counted between two and nine times. All gene names here are mouse names. With the read ending 1 residue before the CDR3 end, the germline J gene is used to fill in that end. The V gene is TRBV4, the J gene TRBJ2-1, with 8 bases lining up with TRBD2. Germline assignment: CDR1 LGHDT and CDR2 YNNKQL (reference sequence). The CDR3 is made up of 12 amino acids. V dropped 8 bases and J dropped 5; count of bases not matched to a gene: 2. The covered CDR3 bases are TGTGCCAGCCGGGGGGGCGATGCTGAGCAGTTC. This sequence encodes CASRGGDAEQF. In full, the CDR3 reads CASRGGDAEQFF.

Notes on this clone: Gene names denote mouse genes. The read terminates 1 residue before the CDR3 end, so the remaining end is supplied by the germline J gene. The same CDR3 also results from other DNA sequences found in this sample. The chain employs TRBV31 and TRBJ2-3; 10 bases are a match to TRBD2. The CDR3 length is 16 residues. J gave up 0 bases and V 3 bases, and 6 bases lay outside the gene matches. Germline CDR1 is GKSSPN and CDR2 is SITVG. CDR3 DNA (partial): TGTGCCTGGAGCCCTGGACTGGGGGCTAGTGCAGAAACGCTGTAT. Protein product: CAWSPGLGASAETLY. The whole CDR3 is CAWSPGLGASAETLYF.

Concerning this clone itself: Germline and genes here are mouse. The CDR3 goes on 1 residue after the read ends, and that part is filled in from the germline J gene. The chain uses TRBV13-2 and TRBJ2-7; 9 bases fit TRBD2. The CDR3 consists of 13 residues. V lost 1 base and J lost 7; bases outside the gene matches: 3. CDR1 is NNHNN, CDR2 SYGAGS, per germline (reference sequence). CDR3 amino acids: CASGDIWGGEQYF. The covered CDR3 bases are TGTGCCAGCGGTGATATCTGGGGGGGGGAACAGTAC.

This clone has a handful of counts. Gene names refer to mouse genes. The read comes to an end 1 residue before the CDR3 does, leaving the germline J gene to fill in the end. The rearrangement uses TRBV19 and TRBJ2-1; 8 positions agree with TRBD2. The germline V gene encodes CDR1 FNHDT and CDR2 SITEND (reference sequence). The CDR3 runs 16 residues. Germline trimming cut 2 bases from V and 4 bases from J; bases unmatched to any gene: 8. The CDR3 loop reads CASSMSSGGTYAEQFF. The DNA read from the CDR3 is TGTGCCAGCAGTATGTCCTCTGGGGGGACGTATGCTGAGCAGTTC.

Worth noting for this clone: Mouse names are used for the genes. Read coverage stops 1 residue before the CDR3 terminus; the germline J gene supplies the remainder. The gene calls are TRBV29 and TRBJ1-4; D is uncertain. This CDR3 is built from 12 residues. Trimming left V 3 bases short and J 6 bases short, with 5 bases between. Looked up from germline, CDR1 is MSHET and CDR2 is SYDVDS. This CDR3 reads CASSLGYERLFF. CDR3 bases read: TGTGCTAGCAGTTTGGGGTACGAAAGATTATTT.

About this clone itself: Gene names are the mouse ones. The part of the CDR3 DNA that was read is TGTGGTGCTAGGACCGGGACAGGGAGACACACCCAGTAC. Protein product: CGARTGTGRHTQY. The whole CDR3 is CGARTGTGRHTQYF. V is TRBV20 and J is TRBJ2-5, with 9 bases that match TRBD1. With the read ending 1 residue before the CDR3 end, the germline J gene is used to fill in that end. J was trimmed by 7 bases and V by 2 bases; bases with no gene match: 7. Germline V gene lookup returns CDR1 GFQATS and CDR2 STVNSAI. This CDR3 has 14 amino acids.